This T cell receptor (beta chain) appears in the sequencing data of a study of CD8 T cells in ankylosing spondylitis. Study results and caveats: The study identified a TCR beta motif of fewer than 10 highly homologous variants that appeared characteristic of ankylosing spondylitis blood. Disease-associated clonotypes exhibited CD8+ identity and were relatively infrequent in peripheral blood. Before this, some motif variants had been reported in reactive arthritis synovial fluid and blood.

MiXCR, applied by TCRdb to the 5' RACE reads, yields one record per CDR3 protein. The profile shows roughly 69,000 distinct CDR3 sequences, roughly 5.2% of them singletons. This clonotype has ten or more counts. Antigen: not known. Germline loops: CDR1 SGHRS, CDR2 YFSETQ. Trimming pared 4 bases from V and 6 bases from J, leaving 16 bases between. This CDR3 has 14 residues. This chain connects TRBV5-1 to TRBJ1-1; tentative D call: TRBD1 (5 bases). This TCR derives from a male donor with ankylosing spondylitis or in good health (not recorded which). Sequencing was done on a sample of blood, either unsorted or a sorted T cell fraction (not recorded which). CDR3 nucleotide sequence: TGCGCCAGCAGCCCACGGCCGGGGGTCGCTGAAGCTTTCTTT. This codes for CASSPRPGVAEAFF.